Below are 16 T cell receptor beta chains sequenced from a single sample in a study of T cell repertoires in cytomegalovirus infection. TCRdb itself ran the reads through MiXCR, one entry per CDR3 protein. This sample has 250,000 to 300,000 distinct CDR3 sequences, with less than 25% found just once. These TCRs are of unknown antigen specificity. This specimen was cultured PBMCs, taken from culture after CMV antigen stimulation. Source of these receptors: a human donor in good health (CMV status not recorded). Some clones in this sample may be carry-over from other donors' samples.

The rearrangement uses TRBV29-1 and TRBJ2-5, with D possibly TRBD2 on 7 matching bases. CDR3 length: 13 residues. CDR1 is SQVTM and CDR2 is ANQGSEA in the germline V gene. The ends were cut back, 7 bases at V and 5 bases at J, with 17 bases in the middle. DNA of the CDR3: TGCAGCGCTGGTGGGGGGGCTGAGGAGACCCAGTACTTC. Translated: CSAGGGAEETQYF.

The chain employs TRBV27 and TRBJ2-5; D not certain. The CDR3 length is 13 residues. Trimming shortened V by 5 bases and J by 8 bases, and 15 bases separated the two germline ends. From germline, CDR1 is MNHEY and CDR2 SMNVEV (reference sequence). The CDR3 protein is CASSPPPLETQYF. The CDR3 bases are TGTGCCAGCAGTCCTCCACCCCTCGAAACCCAGTACTTC.

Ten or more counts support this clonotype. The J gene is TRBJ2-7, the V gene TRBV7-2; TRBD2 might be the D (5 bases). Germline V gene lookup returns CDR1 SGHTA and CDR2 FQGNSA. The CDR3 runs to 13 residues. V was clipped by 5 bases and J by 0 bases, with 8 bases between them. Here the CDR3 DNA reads TGTGCCAGCAGCATAGGGAGCTCCTACGAGCAGTACTTC. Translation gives CASSIGSSYEQYF.

CDR3 in amino acids: CASSPLGRALYNEQFF. CDR3 coding DNA: TGTGCCAGCTCACCCCTCGGGAGGGCTCTCTACAATGAGCAGTTCTTC. The chain carries TRBV18 and TRBJ2-1, with 8 bases that match TRBD2. Germline V CDR1 and CDR2: KGHSH, LQKENI. The CDR3 consists of 16 residues. J was trimmed by 3 bases and V by 3 bases; bases with no gene match: 7.

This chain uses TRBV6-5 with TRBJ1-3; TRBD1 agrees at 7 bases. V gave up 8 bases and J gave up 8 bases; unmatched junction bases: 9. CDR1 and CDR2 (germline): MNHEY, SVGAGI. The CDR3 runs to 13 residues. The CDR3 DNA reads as TGTGCCAGCCTAGACAGGGAGGGATACACCATATATTTT. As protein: CASLDREGYTIYF.

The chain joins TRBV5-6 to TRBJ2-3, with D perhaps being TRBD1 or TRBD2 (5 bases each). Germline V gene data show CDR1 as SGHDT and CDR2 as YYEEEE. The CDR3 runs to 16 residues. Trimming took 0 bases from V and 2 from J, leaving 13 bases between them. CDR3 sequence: CASSLDEGWDTDTQYF. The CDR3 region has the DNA TGTGCCAGCAGCTTGGATGAGGGGTGGGACACAGATACGCAGTATTTT. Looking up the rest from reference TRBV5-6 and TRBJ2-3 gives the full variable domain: DAGVTQSPTHLIKTRGQQVTLRCSPKSGHDTVSWYQQALGQGPQFIFQYYEEEERQRGNFPDRFSGHQFPNYSSELNVNALLLGDSALYLCASSLDEGWDTDTQYFGPGTRLTVL.

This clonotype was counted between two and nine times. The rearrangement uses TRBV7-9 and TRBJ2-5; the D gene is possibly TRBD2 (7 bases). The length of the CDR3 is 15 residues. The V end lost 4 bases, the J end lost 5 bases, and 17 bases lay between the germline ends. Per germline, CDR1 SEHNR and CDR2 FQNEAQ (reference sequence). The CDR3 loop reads CASSWTGGRRETQYF. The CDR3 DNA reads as TGTGCCAGCAGCTGGACGGGGGGCCGACGGGAGACCCAGTACTTC. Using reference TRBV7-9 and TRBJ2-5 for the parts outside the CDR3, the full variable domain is DTGVSQNPRHKITKRGQNVTFRCDPISEHNRLYWYRQTLGQGPEFLTYFQNEAQLEKSRLLSDRFSAERPKGSFSTLEIQRTEQGDSAMYLCASSWTGGRRETQYFGPGTRLLVL.

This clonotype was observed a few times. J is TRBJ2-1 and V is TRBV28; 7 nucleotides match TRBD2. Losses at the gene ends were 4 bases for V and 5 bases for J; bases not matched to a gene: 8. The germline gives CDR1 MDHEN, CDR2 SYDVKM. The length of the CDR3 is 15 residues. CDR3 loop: CASSSVGGGHNEQFF. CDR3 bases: TGTGCCAGCAGTTCCGTCGGGGGAGGGCACAATGAGCAGTTCTTC.

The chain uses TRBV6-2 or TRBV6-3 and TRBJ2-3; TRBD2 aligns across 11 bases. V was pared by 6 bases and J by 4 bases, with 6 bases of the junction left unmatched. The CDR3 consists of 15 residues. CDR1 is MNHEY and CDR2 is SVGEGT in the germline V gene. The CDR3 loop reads CASSGTSGRADTQYF. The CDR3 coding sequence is TGTGCCAGCAGCGGCACTAGCGGGAGAGCAGATACGCAGTATTTT.

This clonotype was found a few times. The DNA of the CDR3 is TGTGCCAGCAGTTTTATTGCTAACACCGGGGAGCTGTTTTTT. It yields the protein CASSFIANTGELFF. This rearrangement joins TRBV12-3 or TRBV12-4 to TRBJ2-2; no clear D. With 3 bases removed from V and 2 bases from J, the gap between germline ends came to 7 bases. This CDR3 is built from 14 residues.

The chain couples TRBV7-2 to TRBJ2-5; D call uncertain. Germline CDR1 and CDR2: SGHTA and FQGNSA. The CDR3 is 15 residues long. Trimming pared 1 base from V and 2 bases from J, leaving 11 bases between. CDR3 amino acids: CASSLESSVQETQYF. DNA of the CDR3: TGTGCCAGCAGCTTAGAATCTTCGGTTCAAGAGACCCAGTACTTC. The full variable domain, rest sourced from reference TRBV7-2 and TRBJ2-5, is GAGVSQSPSNKVTEKGKDVELRCDPISGHTALYWYRQSLGQGLEFLIYFQGNSAPDKSGLPSDRFSAERTGGSVSTLTIQRTQQEDSAVYLCASSLESSVQETQYFGPGTRLLVL.

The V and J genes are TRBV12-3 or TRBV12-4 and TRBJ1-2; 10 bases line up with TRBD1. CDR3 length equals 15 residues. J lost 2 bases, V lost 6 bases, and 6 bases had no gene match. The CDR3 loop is CASRPGQGVNYGYTF. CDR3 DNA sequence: TGTGCCAGCAGACCCGGACAGGGGGTGAACTATGGCTACACCTTC.

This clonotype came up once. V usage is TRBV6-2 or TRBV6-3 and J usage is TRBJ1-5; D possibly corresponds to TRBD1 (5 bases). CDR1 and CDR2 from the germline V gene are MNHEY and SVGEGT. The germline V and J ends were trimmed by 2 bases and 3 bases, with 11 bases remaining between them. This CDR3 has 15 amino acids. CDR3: CASSYISGNNQPQHF. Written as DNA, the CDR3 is TGTGCCAGCAGTTACATCTCAGGGAACAATCAGCCCCAGCATTTT.

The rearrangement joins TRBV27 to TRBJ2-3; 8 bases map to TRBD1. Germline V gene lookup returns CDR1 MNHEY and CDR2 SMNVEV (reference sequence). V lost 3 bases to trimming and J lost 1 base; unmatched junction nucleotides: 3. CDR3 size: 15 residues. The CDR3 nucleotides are TGTGCCAGCAGTTTCAGGGGGCCCCGCACAGATACGCAGTATTTT. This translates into CASSFRGPRTDTQYF.

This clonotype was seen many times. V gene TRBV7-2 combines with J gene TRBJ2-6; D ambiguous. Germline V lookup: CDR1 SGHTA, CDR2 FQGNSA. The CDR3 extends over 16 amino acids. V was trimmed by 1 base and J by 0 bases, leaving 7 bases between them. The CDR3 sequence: CASSLGWSSGANVLTF. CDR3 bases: TGTGCCAGCAGCTTAGGATGGAGCTCTGGGGCCAACGTCCTGACTTTC.

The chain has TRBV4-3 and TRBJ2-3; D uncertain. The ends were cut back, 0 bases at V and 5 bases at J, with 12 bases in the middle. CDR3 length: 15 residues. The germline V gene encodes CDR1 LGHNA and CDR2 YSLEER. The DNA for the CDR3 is TGCGCCAGCAGCCAAGAAGGCAGGTTTATAGATACGCAGTATTTT. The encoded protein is CASSQEGRFIDTQYF.